The clone carrying this T cell receptor (beta chain) has a handful of counts. What it recognizes is unknown. RNA transcripts were the template for amplifying TCR beta CDR3 regions. Researchers ran a first-round RT-PCR on the TCR CDR3 using the HTBI primer set. TCRdb fed the multiplex PCR reads into MiXCR, producing one record per CDR3 protein. The sample lists hundreds of thousands of distinct CDR3 sequences; over 12% were seen once. This specimen belongs to a study of T cells in Graves' hyperthyroidism and ophthalmopathy. Study findings and constraints: Ophthalmopathy stood apart from stable hyperthyroidism in a 13 V-J model.

This clonotype was sampled from a man younger than 35 with Graves' ophthalmopathy. Material: blood.

The CDR3 sequence is CATTPGLAFDEQYF. The CDR3 DNA follows: TGTGCCACCACCCCGGGACTAGCGTTCGACGAGCAGTACTTC. V gene TRBV19 combines with J gene TRBJ2-7; 10 nucleotides align to TRBD2. Germline V gene data show CDR1 as LNHDA and CDR2 as SQIVND (reference sequence). V was pared by 10 bases and J by 5 bases, with 11 bases of the junction left unmatched. The CDR3 spans 14 residues.